These 18 T cell receptor beta chains originate from one sample sequenced in a study of cytomegalovirus exposure and HLA in healthy donors. The assay was immunoSEQ multiplex PCR, and TCRdb's table has in-frame clones only and misses some. The sample includes some 120,000 clones, 85% to 90% of them seen just once. Material: PBMCs. Source of these receptors: a young woman in good health and CMV-seronegative.

The chain has TRBV30 and TRBJ1-1, with D uncertain. The ends were cut back, 4 bases at V and 10 bases at J, with 16 bases in the middle. This CDR3 contains 12 residues. Germline V gene data show CDR1 as GTSNPN and CDR2 as SVGIG (reference sequence). Written as DNA, the CDR3 is TGTGCCTGGAACGTCGCGAGCGTGGGAGCTTTCTTT. Protein product: CAWNVASVGAFF.

V usage is TRBV4-1 and J usage is TRBJ1-3; 7 nucleotides align to TRBD1. Germline trimming cut 2 bases from V and 2 bases from J; bases unmatched to any gene: 3. CDR3 length: 15 amino acids. Looked up from germline, CDR1 is MGHRA and CDR2 is YSYEKL. In DNA form, the CDR3 reads TGCGCCAGCAGCCAAAGTGACAGGGCTGGAAACACCATATATTTT. Translation gives CASSQSDRAGNTIYF.

The chain combines TRBV5-6 with TRBJ1-3, with unresolved D. This CDR3 has 15 residues. In germline, CDR1 is SGHDT, CDR2 YYEEEE. The germline V and J ends were trimmed by 0 bases and 2 bases, with 9 bases remaining between them. The chain's CDR3 is CASSLGLEAGNTIYF. The CDR3, as DNA: TGTGCCAGCAGCTTGGGGTTAGAGGCTGGAAACACCATATATTTT.

This chain joins TRBV9 and TRBJ2-2; 7 nucleotides match TRBD2. Germline-derived CDR1 and CDR2 are SGDLS and YYNGEE. The CDR3 contains 14 residues. Trimming at V came to 3 bases and at J to 6 bases, leaving 5 bases not matched to a gene. The CDR3 spells CASSEGGLAGELFF. Here the CDR3 DNA reads TGTGCCAGCAGCGAGGGAGGACTAGCCGGGGAGCTGTTTTTT.

In DNA, the CDR3 is TGTGCCAGCAGCTTAGCGTTGAGCCACTATGGCTACACCTTC. Protein: CASSLALSHYGYTF. The gene calls are TRBV7-9 and TRBJ1-2; D not resolved. The V end lost 0 bases, the J end lost 3 bases, and 8 bases lay between the germline ends. CDR3 length: 14 residues. Germline-derived CDR1 and CDR2 are SEHNR and FQNEAQ (reference sequence).

The rearrangement joins TRBV6-6 to TRBJ2-2, with 7 bases fitting TRBD2. The CDR3 extends over 15 amino acids. Germline-derived CDR1 and CDR2 are MNHNY and SVGAGI (reference sequence). After removal of 6 bases from V and 2 bases from J, the junction contained 6 bases not matched to a gene. The CDR3 loop reads CASSVGGRNTGELFF. In DNA, the CDR3 is TGTGCCAGCAGCGTCGGGGGGAGAAACACCGGGGAGCTGTTTTTT.

The V gene is TRBV28, the J gene TRBJ2-7; D might be TRBD2 (6 bases). CDR3 length: 16 residues. From germline, CDR1 is MDHEN and CDR2 SYDVKM. V gave up 6 bases and J gave up 4 bases, with 22 bases separating them. This CDR3 reads CASSEGGASDKYEQYV. The CDR3 region has the DNA TGTGCCAGCAGCGAAGGAGGGGCTAGCGACAAATACGAGCAGTACGTC.

The chain carries TRBV6-6 and TRBJ1-5; TRBD1 agrees at 7 bases. J gave up 5 bases and V 5 bases, and 6 bases lay outside the gene matches. Germline lookup yields CDR1 MNHNY and CDR2 SVGAGI (reference sequence). The CDR3 is 14 residues long. In DNA, the CDR3 is TGTGCCAGCAGTCCAGGGGGAAGAGATCAGCCCCAGCATTTT. It is translated as CASSPGGRDQPQHF.

The chain combines TRBV5-1 with TRBJ2-1; TRBD2 matches 8 bases. CDR1 is SGHRS, CDR2 YFSETQ, per germline. V lost 4 bases and J lost 7; bases outside the gene matches: 16. This CDR3 region has 17 residues. The CDR3 sequence is CASSPRVSSGSGNEQFF. As DNA, the CDR3 is TGCGCCAGCAGCCCACGGGTGTCCAGCGGGAGTGGGAATGAGCAGTTCTTC.

This clone was seen more than once but under ten times. This chain's CDR3 is CASSMAGVTEAFF. The DNA for the CDR3 is TGTGCCAGTAGTATGGCCGGGGTCACTGAAGCTTTCTTT. The chain uses TRBV19 and TRBJ1-1, with D unresolved. This CDR3 region has 13 residues. The germline V gene has CDR1 LNHDA and CDR2 SQIVND (reference sequence). V lost 3 bases to trimming and J lost 4 bases, with 9 bases between them.

The chain carries TRBV28 and TRBJ2-1; 10 positions match TRBD1. Trimming cost V 3 bases and J 9 bases; bases outside gene matches: 5. The CDR3 totals 14 residues. From germline, CDR1 is MDHEN and CDR2 SYDVKM. CDR3 bases: TGTGCCAGCAGTTTGGGACAGGGGATCCTTGAGCAGTTCTTC. It yields the protein CASSLGQGILEQFF.

This chain links TRBV2 with TRBJ2-5; 10 bases fit TRBD1. Trimming cost V 1 base and J 4 bases; bases outside gene matches: 3. CDR3 size: 15 residues. Germline CDR1 and CDR2: SNHLY and FYNNEI. The DNA for the CDR3 is TGTGCCAGCAGTGAAGATGGGACAGGGGTAGAGACCCAGTACTTC. It encodes CASSEDGTGVETQYF.

The genes are TRBV10-3 and TRBJ2-7, with 8 positions matching TRBD1. The trim removed 8 bases at V and 0 bases at J, leaving 3 bases unmatched. The CDR3 consists of 13 residues. Germline lookup yields CDR1 ENHRY and CDR2 SYGVKD. CDR3 coding DNA: TGTGCCATCCACGGACAGGGCTCCTACGAGCAGTACTTC. The encoded protein is CAIHGQGSYEQYF.

This chain connects TRBV11-2 to TRBJ1-2, with D uncertain. Trimming took off 1 base at V and 6 bases at J, with 12 bases between the two ends. The CDR3 runs 14 residues. The germline gives CDR1 SGHAT, CDR2 FQNNGV. Here the CDR3 reads CASSLGQVLNGYTF. The DNA for the CDR3 is TGTGCCAGCAGCTTAGGTCAGGTTTTAAATGGCTACACCTTC.

The chain employs TRBV2 and TRBJ2-7; 9 bases agree with TRBD1. This CDR3 spans 16 amino acids. With 5 bases clipped from V and 4 bases from J, the junction kept 12 bases outside the gene matches. CDR1 SNHLY and CDR2 FYNNEI come from the germline V gene. The CDR3 sequence: CASSPFKMTGGYEQYV. CDR3 sequence (DNA): TGTGCCAGCAGTCCTTTCAAGATGACAGGGGGATACGAGCAGTACGTC.

This CDR3 reads CASSRITGGGNTEAFF. The CDR3 DNA is TGTGCCAGCAGCCGGATAACAGGGGGCGGGAACACTGAAGCTTTCTTT. The chain carries TRBV13 and TRBJ1-1; 9 nucleotides line up with TRBD1. CDR3 length equals 16 residues. V trimming: 5 bases; J trimming: 1 base; junction bases outside the gene matches: 8. Germline values: CDR1 PRHDT, CDR2 FYEKMQ (reference sequence). Full variable domain (rest looked up from reference TRBV13 and TRBJ1-1): AAGVIQSPRHLIKEKRETATLKCYPIPRHDTVYWYQQGPGQDPQFLISFYEKMQSDKGSIPDRFSAQQFSDYHSELNMSSLELGDSALYFCASSRITGGGNTEAFFGQGTRLTVV.

CDR3 DNA sequence: TGTGCCAGCAGCTTAGCGGGCAGGGTGCGTGGCTACACCTTC. It translates to CASSLAGRVRGYTF. The chain employs TRBV7-2 and TRBJ1-2, with D possibly TRBD1 on 5 matching bases. This CDR3 spans 14 amino acids. V lost 0 bases and J lost 7, with 12 bases in between. Per germline, CDR1 SGHTA and CDR2 FQGNSA.

CDR3 sequence: CATSRDTGVGTEAFF. CDR3 bases: TGTGCCACCAGCAGAGATACCGGGGTCGGCACTGAAGCTTTCTTT. This chain links TRBV15 with TRBJ1-1; D unclear. Germline CDR1 reads LNHNV; CDR2 reads YYDKDF (reference sequence). Trimming took off 0 bases at V and 4 bases at J, with 12 bases between the two ends. The CDR3 length is 15 residues. Looking up the rest from reference TRBV15 and TRBJ1-1 gives the full variable domain: DAMVIQNPRYQVTQFGKPVTLSCSQTLNHNVMYWYQQKSSQAPKLLFHYYDKDFNNEADTPDNFQSRRPNTSFCFLDIRSPGLGDTAMYLCATSRDTGVGTEAFFGQGTRLTVV.